This note documents a single T cell receptor beta chain sequence. Its specificity is unknown. The germline V and J ends were trimmed by 5 bases and 1 base, with 7 bases remaining between them. The CDR3 covers 13 residues. The germline V gene encodes CDR1 SEHNR and CDR2 FQNEAQ (reference sequence). These data belong to a study of CD8+CD57+ T cells in acquired aplastic anemia. Study-wide points: Controls did not differ significantly from patients in CD8+ Simpson's diversity. Fewer than 30 CD8+ CDR3 sequences were shared between patients and controls.

It was genomic DNA that served as the template for profiling TCR beta VDJ and CDR3. TCRdb re-analysed the reads in MiXCR, keeping a single row per CDR3 protein. The sample lists some 190,000 distinct CDR3 sequences, around half occurring once. The source of this sequence is a human donor in good health, serving as a control. The sample comprised sorted CD4+, CD8+, or CD8+CD57+ T cells (not recorded which) from PBMCs. The V and J genes are TRBV7-9 and TRBJ2-3; D ambiguous. The CDR3 DNA follows: TGTGCCAGCAGCACACAACGCACAGATACGCAGTATTTT. Protein product: CASSTQRTDTQYF.